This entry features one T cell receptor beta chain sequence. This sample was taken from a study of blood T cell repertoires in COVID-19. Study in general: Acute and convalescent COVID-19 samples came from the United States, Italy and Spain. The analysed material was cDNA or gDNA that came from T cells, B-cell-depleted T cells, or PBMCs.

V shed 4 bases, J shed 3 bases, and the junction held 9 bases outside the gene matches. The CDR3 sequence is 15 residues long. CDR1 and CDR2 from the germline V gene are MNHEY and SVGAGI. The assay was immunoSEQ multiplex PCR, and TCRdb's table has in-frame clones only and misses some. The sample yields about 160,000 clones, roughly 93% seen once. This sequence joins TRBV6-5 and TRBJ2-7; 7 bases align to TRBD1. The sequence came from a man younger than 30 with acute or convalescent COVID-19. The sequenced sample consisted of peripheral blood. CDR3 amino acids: CASSSPRGPYYEQYF. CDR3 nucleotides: TGTGCCAGCAGTTCCCCGAGGGGGCCCTACTACGAGCAGTACTTC.